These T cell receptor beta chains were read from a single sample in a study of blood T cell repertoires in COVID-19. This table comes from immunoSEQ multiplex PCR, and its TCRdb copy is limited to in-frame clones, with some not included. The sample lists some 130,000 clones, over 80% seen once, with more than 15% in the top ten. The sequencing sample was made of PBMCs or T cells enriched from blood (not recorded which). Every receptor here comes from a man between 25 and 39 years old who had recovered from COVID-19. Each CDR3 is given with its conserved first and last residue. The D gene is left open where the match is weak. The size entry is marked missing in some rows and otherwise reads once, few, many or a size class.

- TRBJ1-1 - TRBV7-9 TGTGCCAGCAGCTTGGGGGGGAGCTCGAACACTGAAGCTTTCTTT CASSLGGSSNTEAFF
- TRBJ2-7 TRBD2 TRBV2 TGTGCCAGCAGTACGGGACTAGCGGGAGAGTTGGACGAGCAGTACTTC CASSTGLAGELDEQYF
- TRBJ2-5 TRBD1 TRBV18 TGTGCCAGCTCACCCTATCTTTGGACAGGCATACAAGAGACCCAGTACTTC CASSPYLWTGIQETQYF
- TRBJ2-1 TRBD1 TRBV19 TGTGCCAGTAGTGACGACAGGGGGCGAGGGAATGAGCAGTTCTTC CASSDDRGRGNEQFF
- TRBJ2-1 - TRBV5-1 TGCGCCAGCAGCCGGAGTAACGAGGCCTACAATGAGCAGTTCTTC CASSRSNEAYNEQFF
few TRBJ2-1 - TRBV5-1 TGCGCCAGCAGCTTGGGACACGATTATTACAATGAGCAGTTCTTC CASSLGHDYYNEQFF
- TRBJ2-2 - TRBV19 TGTGCCAGTAGATCCAGGGGCACGAACACCGGGGAGCTGTTTTTT CASRSRGTNTGELFF
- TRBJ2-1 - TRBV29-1 TGCAGCGTTGTGCAACTAGTCTCTGAGCAGTTCTTC CSVVQLVSEQFF
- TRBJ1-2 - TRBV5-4 TGTGCCAGCAGCTTGGAAGAGGCGCGGATACGGGACTATGGCTACACCTTC CASSLEEARIRDYGYTF
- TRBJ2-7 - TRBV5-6 TGTGCCAGCAGCTTATCGTACACCATCTACGAGCAGTACTTC CASSLSYTIYEQYF
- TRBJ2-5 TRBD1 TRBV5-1 TGCGCCAGCAGCTCGGGGACAGAAGAGACCCAGTACTTC CASSSGTEETQYF
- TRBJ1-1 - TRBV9 TGTGCCAGCAGCGTAGGTCTAGCGAACACTGAAGCTTTCTTT CASSVGLANTEAFF
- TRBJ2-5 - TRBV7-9 TGTGCCAGCAGCTTCGACATCCAAGAGACCCAGTACTTC CASSFDIQETQYF
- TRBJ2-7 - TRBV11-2 TGTGCCAGCAGCTTAGGGGTGTTAGCCCAAAGGACCTACGAGCAGTACTTC CASSLGVLAQRTYEQYF
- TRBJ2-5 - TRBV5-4 TGTGCCAGCAGCTTGGACCCGCGGGAGACCCAGTACTTC CASSLDPRETQYF
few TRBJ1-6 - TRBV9 TGTGCCAGCAGCGTGGGGCACCATAATTCACCCCTCCACTTT CASSVGHHNSPLHF
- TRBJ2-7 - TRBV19 TGTGCCAGTAGTATAGGAGTAGCGGATCTCTACGAGCAGTACTTC CASSIGVADLYEQYF
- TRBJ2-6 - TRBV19 TGTGCCAGTAGTACCTCCCCTTCTGGGGCCAACGTCCTGACTTTC CASSTSPSGANVLTF
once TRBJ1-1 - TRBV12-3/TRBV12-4 TGTGCCAGCAGCTCCCCCCCCACTGAAGCTTTCTTT CASSSPPTEAFF
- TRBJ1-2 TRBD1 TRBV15 TGTGCCACCAGCAGAGACCAACAGGGGAACTATGGCTACACCTTC CATSRDQQGNYGYTF
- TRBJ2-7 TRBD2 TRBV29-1 TGCAGCGTTGATGGGGCGGGAGTCCCAAACGAGCAGTACTTC CSVDGAGVPNEQYF
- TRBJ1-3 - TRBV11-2 TGTGCCAGCAGCTATGGGTTTCAGGCAGGAAACACCATATATTTT CASSYGFQAGNTIYF
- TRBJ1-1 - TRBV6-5 TGTGCCAGCCGAGTAACGACAGGGAACACTGAAGCTTTCTTT CASRVTTGNTEAFF
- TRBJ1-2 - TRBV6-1 TGTGCCAGCAGTGAATTGGCAGGGGAAGGCTACACCTTC CASSELAGEGYTF
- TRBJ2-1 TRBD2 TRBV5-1 TGCGCCAGCAGCCCGATGGGGCGGGGGGCTTACAATGAGCAGTTCTTC CASSPMGRGAYNEQFF
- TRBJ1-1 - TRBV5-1 TGCGCCAGCAGCTTGGAACAGGGAGTTACACCCATTGAAGCTTTCTTT CASSLEQGVTPIEAFF
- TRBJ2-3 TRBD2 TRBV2 TGTGCCAGCAGTGTGGAAGCGGGGGGAGCAGATACGCAGTATTTT CASSVEAGGADTQYF
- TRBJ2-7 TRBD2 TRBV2 TGTGCCAGCAGCGTGACTAGCGGGATAGCCTACGAGCAGTACTTC CASSVTSGIAYEQYF
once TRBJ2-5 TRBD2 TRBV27 TGTGCCAGCAGTTTAGCGGGACTAGCGGGAGAAGAGACCCAGTACTTC CASSLAGLAGEETQYF
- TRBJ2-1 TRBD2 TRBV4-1 TGCGCCAGCAGCCAAGATCTACTAGCGGGGGTTTACAATGAGCAGTTCTTC CASSQDLLAGVYNEQFF
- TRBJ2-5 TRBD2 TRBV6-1 TGTGCCAGCAGTGCGAGACTAGCGGGGGCCCAAGAGACCCAGTACTTC CASSARLAGAQETQYF
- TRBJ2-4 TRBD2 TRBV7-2 TGTGCCAGCAGCTTTAGGCGGGGGAAAAACATTCAGTACTTC CASSFRRGKNIQYF
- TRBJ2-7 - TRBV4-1 TGCGCCAGCAGCCACTCCGGGACACCTTCATACGAGCAGTACTTC CASSHSGTPSYEQYF
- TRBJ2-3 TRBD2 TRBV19 TGTGCCAGCAGAATAGCGGGAGGCCTGAATACGCAGTATTTT CASRIAGGLNTQYF
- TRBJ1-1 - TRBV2 TGTGCCAGCAGTGACTATGGGGGGACTGAAGCTTTCTTT CASSDYGGTEAFF